This TCR beta chain was captured in a study of blood T cells in healthy people across ages. Study results and limitations: In long-lived donors, naive CD4+ cell counts and diversity exceeded those of aged donors. The study could not conclusively compare naive and antigen-experienced cells, given its unsorted PBMCs.

The second PCR ran roughly 7 to 11 cycles with a sample-barcoded 5' primer and J-beta primers. Per-sample output comprised a minimum of 2.5 million paired-end reads containing CDR3. In TCRdb, the 5' RACE reads were re-called with MiXCR into one record per CDR3 protein. The data contain 700,000 or so distinct CDR3 sequences, roughly two fifths of them seen just once; the ten biggest clones take up around 32%. Trimming cost V 2 bases and J 0 bases; bases outside gene matches: 4. The length of the CDR3 is 16 residues. Germline CDR1 SGHRS, CDR2 YFSETQ. As regards this clonotype: No antigen is known for it.

V is TRBV5-1 and J is TRBJ2-3; TRBD2 matches 9 bases. This TCR was sampled from a man older than 75 in good health. The specimen was blood. In DNA form, the CDR3 reads TGCGCCAGCAGCTTCCAAAGCGGGGGGAGCACAGATACGCAGTATTTT. This sequence encodes CASSFQSGGSTDTQYF. The variable domain in full, completed from reference TRBV5-1 and TRBJ2-3, reads KAGVTQTPRYLIKTRGQQVTLSCSPISGHRSVSWYQQTPGQGLQFLFEYFSETQRNKGNFPGRFSGRQFSNSRSEMNVSTLELGDSALYLCASSFQSGGSTDTQYFGPGTRLTVL.